These T cell receptor beta chains were read from a single sample in a study of beta chain features in type 1 diabetes. Profiled with immunoSEQ multiplex PCR; TCRdb holds only in-frame clones, not every one. This table has roughly 290,000 clones, roughly 15% appearing once. Source material: naive CD4+ T cells from blood. These receptors originate from a man between 18 and 35 years old with type 1 diabetes. Both conserved end residues are part of each CDR3.

V gene	J gene	CDR3 protein
TRBV7-9	TRBJ1-1	CASSLGIGRGVRTEAFF
TRBV7-9	TRBJ2-1	CASSRIASSNEQFF
TRBV30	TRBJ1-1	CAWSVRRNTEAFF
TRBV11-2	TRBJ2-1	CASSLTLRTGSSYNEQFF
TRBV6-1	TRBJ2-3	CASSEGPGGSTDTQYF
TRBV6-6	TRBJ2-7	CASSYGQGDPEQYF
TRBV28	TRBJ2-7	CASSPPVSYEQYF
TRBV7-2	TRBJ1-1	CASSPEANTEAFF
TRBV2	TRBJ1-2	CASSRDRVGYTF
TRBV7-9	TRBJ2-7	CASSPGRDEQYF
TRBV4-3	TRBJ2-2	CASSLGEMNTGELFF
TRBV2	TRBJ1-5	CASSLEISQPQHF
TRBV2	TRBJ1-5	CASSEQGGQPQHF
TRBV7-2	TRBJ2-3	CASSSVGTEDTQYF
TRBV18	TRBJ1-4	CASSPTRGVIEKLFF
TRBV5-1	TRBJ2-3	CASSLGRRTDTQYF
TRBV29-1	TRBJ2-3	CSVSGQSTDTQYF
TRBV5-1	TRBJ1-1	CASRPSVNTEAFF
TRBV10-3	TRBJ2-3	CAITPGLAGTDTQYF
TRBV12-5	TRBJ2-1	CASGFGTVYNEQFF
TRBV18	TRBJ1-2	CASSLTPTWLVYGYTF
TRBV18	TRBJ2-7	CASSPAPHRGSYEQYF
TRBV4-2	TRBJ2-1	CASSQERRDSEYNEQFF
TRBV27	TRBJ2-2	CASSAGTGELFF
TRBV7-8	TRBJ2-5	CASSLESLKGETQYF
TRBV7-2	TRBJ2-3	CASSFSGADTQYF
TRBV28	TRBJ2-1	CASRFISGGDNEQFF
TRBV11-2	TRBJ2-7	CASSPPGYYEQYF
TRBV5-6	TRBJ2-3	CASSLFLDTQYF
TRBV30	TRBJ2-7	CAWSKPYYEQYF
TRBV29-1	TRBJ1-4	CSAIDTATNEKLFF